Listed below are T cell receptor beta chains from one sample, sequenced in a study of T-cell memory formation after mild COVID-19. TCRdb fed the 5' RACE reads into MiXCR, producing one record per CDR3 protein. This sample yields hundreds of thousands of distinct CDR3 sequences, of which 15% to 20% are seen a single time; about 23% belongs to the top ten. Sequencing was done on a sample of PBMCs or a T cell subset sorted from them (not recorded which). Receptors were obtained from a man between 18 and 29 years old who had mild COVID-19 (a few samples of this study predate the infection). Cell type and time point are not known. Both conserved end residues are part of each CDR3. D genes are given only for firm matches. Size is stated for part of the rows, as once, few or many counts, or as a class when the clone is expanded.

d_gene,len,j_gene,abundance,v_gene,CDR3nt,CDR3aa
NA,16,TRBJ2-1,NA,TRBV6-5,TGTGCCAGCAGTTACGGGAGGTGGGCCGGCGGGGATGAGCAGTTCTTC,CASSYGRWAGGDEQFF
NA,14,TRBJ1-4,NA,TRBV20-1,TGCAGTGCTAGGATCGCCGGGCCGAATGAAAAACTGTTTTTT,CSARIAGPNEKLFF
NA,13,TRBJ1-5,NA,TRBV2,TGTGCCAGCACCCCGTTGTTAAATCAGCCCCAGCATTTT,CASTPLLNQPQHF
NA,14,TRBJ2-7,many,TRBV7-2,TGTGCCAGCAGCTTAGGGAGGGGGCATTACGAGCAGTACTTC,CASSLGRGHYEQYF
TRBD2,12,TRBJ2-5,NA,TRBV29-1,TGCAGCGTTGTTAGGGAGGGAGGCACCCAGTACTTC,CSVVREGGTQYF
NA,13,TRBJ1-1,NA,TRBV7-9,TGTGCCAGCAGCCTAGTAGGGTTGGATGAAGCTTTCTTT,CASSLVGLDEAFF
NA,19,TRBJ1-1,NA,TRBV5-1,TGCGCCAGCACCCCGAGGGGGGGCCGTGGTGTGGATATGAACACTGAAGCTTTCTTT,CASTPRGGRGVDMNTEAFF
TRBD1,17,TRBJ1-1,NA,TRBV6-5,TGTGCCAGCAGTTACTCAGGACAGGGAACTGTGAACACTGAAGCTTTCTTT,CASSYSGQGTVNTEAFF
TRBD1,14,TRBJ1-6,NA,TRBV6-1,TGTGCCAGCAGGCCGGACAGGGACCACTCACCCCTCCACTTT,CASRPDRDHSPLHF
NA,12,TRBJ1-1,few,TRBV5-4,TGTGCCTTAAGGGGCCCAGCTGGAGAAGCTTTCTTT,CALRGPAGEAFF